This entry lists 9 T cell receptor beta chains sequenced from one sample in a study of cytomegalovirus exposure and HLA in healthy donors. The primer mix had 60 Vbeta and 13 Jbeta primers. Assay: immunoSEQ multiplex PCR; the TCRdb copy retains only in-frame clones and omits some. The sample records approximately 70,000 clones, around 66% being singletons. Sequencing was carried out using PBMCs. These receptors came from a male donor in good health and CMV-seropositive.

Turning to this clone: At one boundary the junction diverges from the germline segment, which might be a read error. This chain links TRBV6-1 with TRBJ2-2, with 11 bases lining up with TRBD2. Germline V gene lookup returns CDR1 MNHNS and CDR2 SASEGT. The CDR3 is 19 residues long. CDR3 nucleotides: TGTGCCAGCAGCGAAGCCGGGACTAGCGGTGGGAAAAACACCGGGGAGCTGTTTTTT. It is translated as CASSEAGTSGGKNTGELFF.

This sequence joins TRBV6-5 and TRBJ1-4, with 7 bases lining up with TRBD1. The CDR3 is made up of 16 amino acids. After removal of 0 bases from V and 5 bases from J, the junction contained 6 bases not matched to a gene. Germline loops: CDR1 MNHEY, CDR2 SVGAGI. The CDR3: CASSYSMGQPNEKLFF. DNA for the CDR3: TGTGCCAGCAGTTACTCGATGGGACAGCCGAATGAAAAACTGTTTTTT.

The chain carries TRBV11-2 and TRBJ1-2, with TRBD1 matching 12 bases. Germline trimming cut 1 base from V and 7 bases from J; bases unmatched to any gene: 4. Germline loops: CDR1 SGHAT, CDR2 FQNNGV. This CDR3 spans 15 amino acids. This chain's CDR3 is CASSLGDRGLFGYTF. CDR3 DNA: TGTGCCAGCAGCTTAGGGGACAGGGGGCTCTTTGGCTACACCTTC.

The rearrangement uses TRBV19 and TRBJ1-5; 7 bases align to TRBD1. Germline lookup yields CDR1 LNHDA and CDR2 SQIVND (reference sequence). The CDR3 spans 16 residues. J gave up 2 bases and V 5 bases, and 9 bases lay outside the gene matches. The CDR3 nucleotides are TGTGCCAGTAGTGCATCGCTAGACAGGGGCAATCAGCCCCAGCATTTT. Encoded protein: CASSASLDRGNQPQHF.

In its sample, this clone was seen a few times. The V and J genes are TRBV5-5 and TRBJ2-1, with a possible D match to TRBD1 (6 bases). The CDR3 runs 15 residues. Germline loops: CDR1 SGHKS, CDR2 YYEKEE (reference sequence). The V and J ends lost 2 bases and 4 bases respectively, with 13 bases between them. CDR3 sequence: CASSLAGTRYNEQFF. Written as DNA, the CDR3 is TGTGCCAGCAGCTTAGCCGGGACACGATACAATGAGCAGTTCTTC.

The chain's CDR3 is CASSQDPGGYSPLHF. The CDR3 DNA is TGCGCCAGCAGCCAAGACCCAGGGGGCTATTCACCCCTCCACTTT. This sequence joins TRBV4-3 and TRBJ1-6, with TRBD1 matching over 8 bases. Unmatched junction bases numbered 3, after V lost 0 bases and J lost 8 bases. Germline V gene data show CDR1 as LGHNA and CDR2 as YSLEER. The CDR3 is made up of 15 amino acids.

This chain uses TRBV5-4 with TRBJ2-6, with D possibly TRBD2 on 6 matching bases. In germline, CDR1 is SGHNT, CDR2 YYREEE (reference sequence). V lost 4 bases to trimming and J lost 4 bases, with 18 bases between them. The CDR3 has 17 residues. The CDR3 DNA reads as TGTGCCAGCAGCCCCGGGACTTCGCGTCTAGGGGCCAACGTCCTGACTTTC. Translated: CASSPGTSRLGANVLTF.

V and J are TRBV11-2 and TRBJ2-1, with D perhaps matching TRBD2 (6 bases). This CDR3 contains 15 residues. Germline V lookup: CDR1 SGHAT, CDR2 FQNNGV. Trimming pared 5 bases from V and 4 bases from J, leaving 15 bases between. In DNA form, the CDR3 reads TGTGCCAGCAGCCCCCCTCGCGGGGCATACAATGAGCAGTTCTTC. This encodes CASSPPRGAYNEQFF. The variable domain in full, completed from reference TRBV11-2 and TRBJ2-1, reads EAGVAQSPRYKIIEKRQSVAFWCNPISGHATLYWYQQILGQGPKLLIQFQNNGVVDDSQLPKDRFSAERLKGVDSTLKIQPAKLEDSAVYLCASSPPRGAYNEQFFGPGTRLTVL.

The chain combines TRBV14 with TRBJ2-7; 9 nucleotides agree with TRBD1. CDR1 SGHDN and CDR2 FVKESK come from the germline V gene. V gave up 3 bases and J gave up 5 bases; unmatched junction bases: 8. The CDR3 is 15 amino acids. DNA of the CDR3: TGTGCCAGCAGCCAGGGGACAGGGAAGTGGGACGAGCAGTACTTC. Protein: CASSQGTGKWDEQYF.